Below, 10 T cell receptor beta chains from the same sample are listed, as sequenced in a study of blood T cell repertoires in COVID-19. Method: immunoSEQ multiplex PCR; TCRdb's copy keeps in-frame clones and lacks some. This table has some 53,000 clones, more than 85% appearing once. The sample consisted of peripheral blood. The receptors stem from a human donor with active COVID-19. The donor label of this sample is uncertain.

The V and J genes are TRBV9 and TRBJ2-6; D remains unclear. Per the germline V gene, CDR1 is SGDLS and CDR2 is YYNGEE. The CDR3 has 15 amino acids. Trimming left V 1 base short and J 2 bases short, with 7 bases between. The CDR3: CASSVNNAGANVLTF. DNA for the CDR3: TGTGCCAGCAGCGTAAATAATGCTGGGGCCAACGTCCTGACTTTC.

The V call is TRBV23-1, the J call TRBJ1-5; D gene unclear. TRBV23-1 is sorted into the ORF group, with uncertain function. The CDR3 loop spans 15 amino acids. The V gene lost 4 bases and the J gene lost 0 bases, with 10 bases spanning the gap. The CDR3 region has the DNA TGCGCCAGCAGTCCTGGCCACTATAGCAATCAGCCCCAGCATTTT. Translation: CASSPGHYSNQPQHF.

CDR3 sequence reads: CASSQDISGGASYEQYF. The CDR3 coding sequence is TGCGCCAGCAGCCAAGATATTAGCGGGGGAGCATCCTACGAGCAGTACTTC. The J gene is TRBJ2-7, the V gene TRBV4-3, with TRBD2 identical over 9 bases. V shed 0 bases and J 1 base; nucleotides not matched to a gene: 7. The CDR3 spans 17 residues. Germline V gene data show CDR1 as LGHNA and CDR2 as YSLEER.

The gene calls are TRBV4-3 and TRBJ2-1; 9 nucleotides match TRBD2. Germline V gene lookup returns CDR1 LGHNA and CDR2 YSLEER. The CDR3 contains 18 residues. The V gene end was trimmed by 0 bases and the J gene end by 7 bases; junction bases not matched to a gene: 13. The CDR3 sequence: CASSQESGRGGVRNEQFF. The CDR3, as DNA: TGCGCCAGCAGCCAAGAGTCTGGGCGGGGGGGCGTCAGAAATGAGCAGTTCTTC.

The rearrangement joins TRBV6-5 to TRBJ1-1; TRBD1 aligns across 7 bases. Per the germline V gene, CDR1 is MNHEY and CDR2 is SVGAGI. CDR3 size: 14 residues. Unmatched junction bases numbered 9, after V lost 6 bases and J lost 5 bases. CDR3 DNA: TGTGCCAGCAGCGCGACAGGGAGGATAACTGAAGCTTTCTTT. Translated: CASSATGRITEAFF.

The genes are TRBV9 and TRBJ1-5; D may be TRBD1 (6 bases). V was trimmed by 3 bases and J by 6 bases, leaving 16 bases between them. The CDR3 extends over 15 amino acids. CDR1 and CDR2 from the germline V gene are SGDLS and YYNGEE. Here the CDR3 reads CASSAAGTPGQPQHF. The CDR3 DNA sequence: TGTGCCAGCAGCGCAGCGGGGACACCTGGTCAGCCCCAGCATTTT.

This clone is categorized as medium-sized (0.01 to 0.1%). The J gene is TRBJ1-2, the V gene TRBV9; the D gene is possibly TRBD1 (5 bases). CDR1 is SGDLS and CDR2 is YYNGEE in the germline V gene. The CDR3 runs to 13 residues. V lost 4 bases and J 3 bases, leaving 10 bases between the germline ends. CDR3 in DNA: TGTGCCAGCAGCCCGTCGGGGGACTATGGCTACACCTTC. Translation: CASSPSGDYGYTF.

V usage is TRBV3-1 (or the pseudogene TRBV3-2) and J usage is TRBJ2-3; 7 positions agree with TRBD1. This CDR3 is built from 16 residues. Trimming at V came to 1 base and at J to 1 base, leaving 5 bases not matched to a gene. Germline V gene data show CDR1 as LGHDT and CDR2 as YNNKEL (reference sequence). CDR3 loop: CASSQAKTGGTDTQYF. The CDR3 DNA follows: TGTGCCAGCAGCCAAGCAAAAACAGGGGGCACAGATACGCAGTATTTT.

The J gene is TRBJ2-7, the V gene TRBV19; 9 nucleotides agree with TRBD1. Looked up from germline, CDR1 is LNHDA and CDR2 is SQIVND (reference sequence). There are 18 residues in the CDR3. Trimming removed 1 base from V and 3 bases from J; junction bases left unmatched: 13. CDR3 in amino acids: CASSIAYPTGTGFYEQYF. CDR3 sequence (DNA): TGTGCCAGTAGTATAGCCTACCCGACCGGGACAGGGTTCTACGAGCAGTACTTC.

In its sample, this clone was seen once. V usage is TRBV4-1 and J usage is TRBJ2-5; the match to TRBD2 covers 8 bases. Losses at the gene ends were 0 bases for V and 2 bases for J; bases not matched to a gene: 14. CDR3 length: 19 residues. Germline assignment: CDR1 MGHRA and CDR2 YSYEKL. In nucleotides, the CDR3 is TGCGCCAGCAGCCAAGATCTGGTTTCCTCGGCGGGGGGACAAGAGACCCAGTACTTC. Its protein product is CASSQDLVSSAGGQETQYF.